The 30 T cell receptor beta chains reported below all come from one sample, sequenced in a study of blood T cells in healthy people across ages. Together with a sample-barcoded 5' primer, a J-beta primer mix was included in a second PCR lasting roughly 6 to 12 cycles. TCRdb reprocessed the 5' RACE reads via MiXCR and lists one record per CDR3 protein. The sample lists roughly 860,000 distinct CDR3 sequences; around 68% were seen once. Sequencing was performed on blood. The receptors derive from a man aged 25-45 years in good health.

This chain connects TRBV4-2 to TRBJ1-2; D may be TRBD1 (5 bases). Germline V lookup: CDR1 LGHNA, CDR2 YNFKEQ. This CDR3 is built from 14 residues. V was trimmed by 0 bases and J by 6 bases, leaving 11 bases between them. The DNA for the CDR3 is TGTGCCAGCAGCCAAGATTTGGGGCTCCATGGCTACACCTTC. Translated: CASSQDLGLHGYTF.

This chain links TRBV7-2 with TRBJ2-4; TRBD1 matches at 7 bases. V was clipped by 4 bases and J by 5 bases; unmatched bases: 5. The CDR3 consists of 14 residues. Germline V gene sequence: CDR1 SGHTA, CDR2 FQGNSA. The CDR3: CASSSRTGQNIQYF. Written as DNA, the CDR3 is TGTGCCAGCAGCTCCAGGACAGGTCAAAACATTCAGTACTTC.

The rearrangement links TRBV7-9 to TRBJ1-2, with 8 bases that match TRBD1. The germline CDR1 and CDR2 sequences are SEHNR and FQNEAQ (reference sequence). The CDR3 consists of 14 residues. The junction had 8 bases not matched to a gene; V was cut back by 4 bases and J by 7 bases. The CDR3 sequence: CASSSATGAGGYTF. CDR3 nucleotide sequence: TGTGCCAGCAGCTCGGCGACAGGGGCGGGTGGCTACACCTTC.

The rearrangement uses TRBV29-1 and TRBJ1-1, with no clear D. Germline lookup yields CDR1 SQVTM and CDR2 ANQGSEA. This CDR3 comprises 13 residues. The V end was cut by 2 bases, the J end by 11 bases, with 18 bases between. The DNA of the CDR3 is TGCAGCGTTGAATATTTACTCGTCGGCGGCGCTTTCTTT. It codes for CSVEYLLVGGAFF.

This CDR3 is CASSARDREYEQYF. CDR3 bases: TGTGCCAGCAGCGCCCGGGACAGGGAGTACGAGCAGTACTTC. The chain employs TRBV9 and TRBJ2-7; 9 bases line up with TRBD1. CDR3 size: 14 residues. Trimming took 3 bases from V and 4 from J; bases not matched to a gene: 5. Looked up from germline, CDR1 is SGDLS and CDR2 is YYNGEE.

The chain has TRBV7-9 and TRBJ2-3, with 7 bases that match TRBD1. V trimming: 6 bases; J trimming: 2 bases; junction bases outside the gene matches: 8. Looked up from germline, CDR1 is SEHNR and CDR2 is FQNEAQ (reference sequence). This CDR3 has 15 residues. The CDR3 DNA reads TGTGCCAGCAGACCAGGACAGGTAGACACAGATACGCAGTATTTT. Translated, it gives CASRPGQVDTDTQYF. Complete variable domain (other parts from reference TRBV7-9 and TRBJ2-3): DTGVSQNPRHKITKRGQNVTFRCDPISEHNRLYWYRQTLGQGPEFLTYFQNEAQLEKSRLLSDRFSAERPKGSFSTLEIQRTEQGDSAMYLCASRPGQVDTDTQYFGPGTRLTVL.

This chain joins TRBV7-8 and TRBJ2-1, with TRBD2 identical over 14 bases. The CDR3 is 16 amino acids. With V trimmed by 6 bases and J by 6 bases, 7 bases remained unmatched. From germline, CDR1 is SGHVS and CDR2 FQNEAQ. The CDR3 is CASRRLAGGPGNEQFF. The CDR3 region has the DNA TGTGCCAGCAGAAGACTAGCGGGGGGGCCGGGCAATGAGCAGTTCTTC.

This clonotype has just a few counts. V is TRBV12-3 or TRBV12-4 and J is TRBJ2-5; 7 positions match TRBD1. The CDR3 runs to 15 residues. V lost 2 bases, J lost 2 bases, and 5 bases stayed unmatched. CDR3 residues: CASSLRGLKQETQYF. CDR3 in DNA: TGTGCCAGCAGTTTAAGGGGGCTGAAACAAGAGACCCAGTACTTC.

J is TRBJ2-7 and V is TRBV12-3 or TRBV12-4; the D is unclear. This CDR3 contains 12 residues. V was shortened by 7 bases and J by 0 bases, with 7 bases between the two germline ends. The CDR3: CASKERSYEQYF. The CDR3 coding sequence is TGTGCCAGCAAGGAGCGCTCCTACGAGCAGTACTTC.

The V and J genes are TRBV5-1 and TRBJ2-7, with TRBD1 matching 10 bases. Trimming at V came to 8 bases and at J to 5 bases, leaving 7 bases not matched to a gene. Germline CDR1 reads SGHRS; CDR2 reads YFSETQ. The CDR3 runs to 13 residues. The CDR3 bases are TGCGCCAGTGCCGGGACAGGGGCCAACGAGCAGTACTTC. Protein: CASAGTGANEQYF.

The genes are TRBV10-3 and TRBJ2-3; TRBD1 matches 8 bases. The germline V gene encodes CDR1 ENHRY and CDR2 SYGVKD. V lost 0 bases to trimming and J lost 5 bases; unmatched junction nucleotides: 10. This CDR3 contains 17 residues. CDR3 in DNA: TGTGCCATCAGTGAGTCAGGGACAGGCGGCGGAGGAGATACGCAGTATTTT. Translated: CAISESGTGGGGDTQYF.

In this sample, this clonotype turned up once. This chain uses TRBV28 with TRBJ2-5, with a tentative D call TRBD2 (5 bases). The length of the CDR3 is 16 residues. Per germline, CDR1 MDHEN and CDR2 SYDVKM. V was cut by 3 bases and J by 2 bases, with 16 bases left in between. The CDR3 sequence is CASSLRASFYQETQYF. The CDR3 DNA reads TGTGCCAGCAGTTTGAGGGCTAGTTTTTATCAAGAGACCCAGTACTTC. The full variable domain, its missing parts supplied by reference TRBV28 and TRBJ2-5, is DVKVTQSSRYLVKRTGEKVFLECVQDMDHENMFWYRQDPGLGLRLIYFSYDVKMKEKGDIPEGYSVSREKKERFSLILESASTNQTSMYLCASSLRASFYQETQYFGPGTRLLVL.

Only one count was recorded for this clonotype. The chain recombines TRBV6-2 or TRBV6-3 with TRBJ2-6; D is ambiguous. This CDR3 comprises 14 residues. V was shortened by 4 bases and J by 2 bases, with 6 bases between the two germline ends. Germline CDR1 MNHEY, CDR2 SVGEGT. In nucleotides, the CDR3 is TGTGCCAGCAGTTCTCCCACTGGGGCCAACGTCCTGACTTTC. As protein: CASSSPTGANVLTF.

The rearrangement links TRBV20-1 to TRBJ2-7; possible D gene TRBD2, 6 bases. The CDR3 has 15 amino acids. With 5 bases removed from V and 6 bases from J, the gap between germline ends came to 23 bases. The germline CDR1 and CDR2 sequences are DFQATT and SNEGSKA (reference sequence). The CDR3 loop is CSAFPLTRSRGEQYF. The CDR3 nucleotides read TGCAGTGCTTTCCCCCTGACTAGGAGCCGGGGCGAGCAGTACTTC.

Notes on this clonotype: One junction end disagrees with the germline gene, perhaps due to a read error. The chain combines TRBV12-3 or TRBV12-4 with TRBJ1-2; D call uncertain. The CDR3 has 13 amino acids. CDR3 protein: CVSSPGEDYGYTF. The CDR3 nucleotides read TGTGTCAGCAGTCCGGGAGAGGACTATGGCTACACCTTC.

V is TRBV5-6 and J is TRBJ2-3; 8 positions match TRBD1. This CDR3 contains 16 residues. Trimming cost V 3 bases and J 2 bases; bases outside gene matches: 8. Germline V CDR1 and CDR2: SGHDT, YYEEEE. The CDR3 loop is CASSSTTGAPTDTQYF. CDR3 nucleotides: TGTGCCAGCAGCTCAACGACAGGGGCCCCCACAGATACGCAGTATTTT. The full variable domain, rest sourced from reference TRBV5-6 and TRBJ2-3, is DAGVTQSPTHLIKTRGQQVTLRCSPKSGHDTVSWYQQALGQGPQFIFQYYEEEERQRGNFPDRFSGHQFPNYSSELNVNALLLGDSALYLCASSSTTGAPTDTQYFGPGTRLTVL.

The chain links TRBV6-5 to TRBJ2-1; D is uncertain. The germline CDR1 and CDR2 sequences are MNHEY and SVGAGI. The CDR3 has 12 residues. V shed 5 bases and J shed 5 bases, with 7 bases lying between them. CDR3 region: CASSTLDNEQFF. For the CDR3, the DNA is TGTGCCAGCAGTACGCTAGACAATGAGCAGTTCTTC.

The rearrangement links TRBV5-6 to TRBJ2-1; TRBD1 matches 7 bases. Trimming took 2 bases from V and 7 from J; bases not matched to a gene: 6. There are 14 residues in the CDR3. Germline V gene lookup returns CDR1 SGHDT and CDR2 YYEEEE. DNA for the CDR3: TGTGCCAGCAGCTTAGGGGGCCGTGGGAATGAGCAGTTCTTC. Translating it yields CASSLGGRGNEQFF.

The chain employs TRBV3-1 and TRBJ2-2, with TRBD1 identical over 10 bases. The trim removed 6 bases at V and 7 bases at J, leaving 8 bases unmatched. This CDR3 region has 15 residues. CDR1 and CDR2 from the germline V gene are LGHDT and YNNKEL (reference sequence). CDR3 region: CASSRRQGAVGELFF. The CDR3 DNA reads TGTGCCAGCAGTCGACGACAGGGGGCTGTCGGGGAGCTGTTTTTT. Full variable domain (missing parts from reference TRBV3-1 and TRBJ2-2): DTAVSQTPKYLVTQMGNDKSIKCEQNLGHDTMYWYKQDSKKFLKIMFSYNNKELIINETVPNRFSPKSPDKAHLNLHINSLELGDSAVYFCASSRRQGAVGELFFGEGSRLTVL.

The genes are TRBV7-9 and TRBJ2-1, with 8 bases fitting TRBD1. This CDR3 has 15 residues. Trimming removed 5 bases from V and 4 bases from J; junction bases left unmatched: 7. Germline V gene data show CDR1 as SEHNR and CDR2 as FQNEAQ (reference sequence). CDR3 coding DNA: TGTGCCAGCAGCCCTCCGGGACAGGTGTACAATGAGCAGTTCTTC. As protein: CASSPPGQVYNEQFF.

This clonotype was observed a few times. This sequence joins TRBV12-3 or TRBV12-4 and TRBJ2-7; no firm D call. Trimming removed 7 bases from V and 2 bases from J, with 12 bases in between. The CDR3 covers 13 residues. CDR3 sequence: CASTEGYPYEQYF. CDR3 DNA sequence: TGTGCCAGCACTGAAGGCTACCCCTACGAGCAGTACTTC.

V usage is TRBV12-3 or TRBV12-4 and J usage is TRBJ2-5; 14 nucleotides line up with TRBD2. The V and J ends lost 4 bases and 6 bases, in that order; junction bases with no gene match: 4. The CDR3 is 15 amino acids. CDR3 residues: CASSSTSGGAKTQYF. The CDR3 DNA is TGTGCCAGCAGTTCGACTAGCGGGGGGGCGAAGACCCAGTACTTC.

The sample holds many counts of this clonotype. The genes are TRBV7-2 and TRBJ1-2; 7 positions match TRBD1. The CDR3 extends over 12 amino acids. Germline V gene lookup returns CDR1 SGHTA and CDR2 FQGNSA. J gave up 7 bases and V 5 bases, and 4 bases lay outside the gene matches. The CDR3 DNA reads as TGTGCCAGCAGCCCACACAGGGGTGGCTACACCTTC. As protein: CASSPHRGGYTF.

This clonotype was seen more than once but under ten times. The chain joins TRBV29-1 to TRBJ2-7; TRBD2 might be the D (5 bases). This CDR3 comprises 12 residues. Between the trimmed V and J ends, which lost 4 bases and 3 bases, there was a span of 10 bases. Germline V gene lookup returns CDR1 SQVTM and CDR2 ANQGSEA. CDR3 region: CSVGETFYEQYF. CDR3 in DNA: TGCAGCGTTGGGGAGACATTCTACGAGCAGTACTTC.

A single count supports this clonotype. V is TRBV5-5 and J is TRBJ2-3; D gene uncertain. There are 16 residues in the CDR3. Germline lookup yields CDR1 SGHKS and CDR2 YYEKEE (reference sequence). V dropped 2 bases and J dropped 2 bases, with 15 bases sitting between them. The CDR3, as DNA: TGTGCCAGCAGCTTAATGAATCTCGGATTCACAGATACGCAGTATTTT. Translation gives CASSLMNLGFTDTQYF.

The CDR3 sequence is CASRGRGRADTQYF. DNA of the CDR3: TGTGCCAGCAGGGGCAGGGGTAGGGCAGATACGCAGTATTTT. V gene TRBV12-3 or TRBV12-4 combines with J gene TRBJ2-3; tentative D call: TRBD1 (6 bases). V was clipped by 6 bases and J by 4 bases, with 14 bases between them. The CDR3 runs 14 residues.

In its sample, this clonotype was seen many times. The chain combines TRBV12-3 or TRBV12-4 with TRBJ2-5; 7 bases agree with TRBD1. This CDR3 comprises 15 residues. V lost 5 bases to trimming and J lost 9 bases; unmatched junction nucleotides: 15. The CDR3 nucleotides are TGTGCCAGCAGTCCAACGGGACAGTCTAAGAGACCCCAGTACTTC. The encoded protein is CASSPTGQSKRPQYF.

CDR3 amino acids: CASSLAGGVTGANVLTF. The CDR3 DNA is TGTGCCAGCAGCTTAGCGGGAGGGGTAACTGGGGCCAACGTCCTGACTTTC. This chain links TRBV11-1 with TRBJ2-6; 7 nucleotides agree with TRBD2. From germline, CDR1 is SGHAT and CDR2 FQDESV (reference sequence). CDR3 length: 17 amino acids. V lost 0 bases and J lost 2; bases outside the gene matches: 4.

The genes are TRBV5-5 and TRBJ2-5, with 7 bases aligning to TRBD2. The J call may not be correct, given that the DNA end is closer to TRBJ2-7. The CDR3 consists of 14 residues. The germline V gene encodes CDR1 SGHKS and CDR2 YYEKEE (reference sequence). The CDR3 sequence is CASSWTSGANEQYF. The CDR3 DNA reads as TGTGCCAGCAGCTGGACGAGCGGGGCCAACGAGCAGTACTTC.

Turning to this clonotype: A read error may account for a junction end that differs from germline. V and J are TRBV20-1 and TRBJ2-7, with D perhaps matching TRBD2 (6 bases). With the DNA end fitting TRBJ2-4 better, the J assignment may be wrong. This CDR3 comprises 15 residues. The germline CDR1 and CDR2 sequences are DFQATT and SNEGSKA (reference sequence). In nucleotides, the CDR3 is TGTAGTGCTAGCGCCGAGGGATTAGCCAAAAACATTCAGTACTTC. Its protein is CSASAEGLAKNIQYF.